Listed below are T cell receptor beta chains from one sample, sequenced in a study of PD-1 blockade in classical Hodgkin lymphoma. Assay: immunoSEQ multiplex PCR; the TCRdb copy retains only in-frame clones and omits some. The sample gives around 46,000 clones, nearly 90% of which show up once; about 15% is in the top ten. Sample: peripheral blood mononuclear cells (PBMCs), taken before the fourth cycle of nivolumab. The receptors shown here come from a human donor with classical Hodgkin lymphoma. Each CDR3 is given with its conserved first and last residue. D genes are given only for firm matches. Rows may omit the clone size; those that give it use once, few, many or a size class.

CDR3 length,clone size,V gene,D gene,J gene,CDR3 protein,CDR3 DNA
18,.,TRBV7-8,TRBD1,TRBJ2-7,CASSVVRPRQGKGYEQYF,TGTGCCAGCAGCGTGGTACGACCGAGACAGGGGAAGGGGTACGAGCAGTACTTC
14,.,TRBV4-1,.,TRBJ1-5,CASSQRVPNQPQHF,TGCGCCAGCAGCCAGAGGGTTCCTAATCAGCCCCAGCATTTT
12,.,TRBV4-2,.,TRBJ2-1,CASSFNRNEQFF,TGTGCCAGCAGCTTTAACAGGAATGAGCAGTTCTTC
16,.,TRBV21-1,.,TRBJ2-7,CASSKGGLAYSYEQYF,TGTGCCAGCAGCAAAGGGGGTCTAGCGTACTCCTACGAGCAGTACTTC
15,.,TRBV6-5,.,TRBJ1-1,CASSYLRLRSTEAFF,TGTGCCAGCAGTTATCTTCGGCTGCGAAGCACTGAAGCTTTCTTT
18,once,TRBV4-1,TRBD2,TRBJ2-5,CASSQVERGLALSETQYF,TGCGCCAGCAGCCAAGTTGAGAGGGGACTAGCTTTGTCAGAGACCCAGTACTTC
11,.,TRBV21-1,.,TRBJ2-7,CASSHGDEQYF,TGTGCCAGCAGTCACGGGGACGAGCAGTACTTC
12,.,TRBV29-1,.,TRBJ2-7,CSVADTAYEQYF,TGCAGCGTTGCTGACACCGCCTACGAGCAGTACTTC
14,.,TRBV5-1,.,TRBJ1-4,CASSYQGVREKLFF,TGCGCCAGCAGCTATCAGGGTGTTCGTGAAAAACTGTTTTTT
14,.,TRBV9,TRBD2,TRBJ2-2,CASRTSDYRGELFF,TGTGCCAGCAGGACTAGCGACTACCGTGGGGAGCTGTTTTTT
12,.,TRBV29-1,TRBD2,TRBJ2-4,CSAWTSGNIQYF,TGCAGCGCCTGGACTAGCGGGAACATTCAGTACTTC
15,.,TRBV9,.,TRBJ2-1,CASSVGSGTYNEQFF,TGTGCCAGCAGCGTAGGGAGCGGTACCTACAATGAGCAGTTCTTC
15,.,TRBV7-8,TRBD1,TRBJ1-3,CASSETGMPGNTIYF,TGTGCCAGCAGTGAGACAGGGATGCCTGGAAACACCATATATTTT
14,.,TRBV6-5,TRBD2,TRBJ2-1,CASIGGRSNNEQFF,TGTGCCAGCATCGGCGGGAGGTCGAACAATGAGCAGTTCTTC
18,once,TRBV27,TRBD1,TRBJ1-3,CASSLRGQGAGAGNTIYF,TGTGCCAGCAGTTTAAGGGGACAGGGGGCAGGGGCTGGAAACACCATATATTTT
14,.,TRBV4-1,.,TRBJ2-7,CASSQGRVPYEQYF,TGCGCCAGCAGCCAAGGGCGGGTCCCTTACGAGCAGTACTTC
13,.,TRBV18,.,TRBJ2-5,CASSGSAQETQYF,TGTGCCAGCTCCGGATCAGCCCAAGAGACCCAGTACTTC
16,.,TRBV11-3,.,TRBJ2-5,CASSLDTGSGQETQYF,TGTGCCAGCAGCTTAGATACGGGATCGGGCCAAGAGACCCAGTACTTC
13,once,TRBV15,.,TRBJ2-7,CATSREGSYEQYF,TGTGCCACCAGCAGAGAAGGGTCCTACGAGCAGTACTTC
11,.,TRBV15,.,TRBJ2-3,CATSRWDTQYF,TGTGCCACCAGCCGCTGGGATACGCAGTATTTT
14,.,TRBV30,.,TRBJ2-5,CAWSVQDFRETQYF,TGTGCCTGGAGTGTACAGGATTTTAGGGAGACCCAGTACTTC
13,.,TRBV10-3,TRBD1,TRBJ2-7,CAISPGQPYEQYF,TGTGCCATCAGTCCGGGACAGCCCTACGAGCAGTACTTC
16,.,TRBV7-2,TRBD1,TRBJ1-4,CASSFPYRGQVEKLFF,TGTGCCAGCAGCTTCCCATACAGGGGACAGGTTGAAAAACTGTTTTTT
16,few,TRBV7-8,.,TRBJ1-3,CASSLVIESSGNTIYF,TGTGCCAGCAGCTTAGTAATCGAGAGCTCTGGAAACACCATATATTTT
15,.,TRBV30,.,TRBJ2-3,CAWRINQSTPDTQYF,TGTGCCTGGAGGATAAATCAGAGTACCCCAGATACGCAGTATTTT
15,.,TRBV6-6,.,TRBJ2-7,CASGPGKAGTREQYF,TGTGCCAGCGGTCCGGGTAAGGCGGGGACGCGCGAGCAGTACTTC
17,.,TRBV4-1,TRBD2,TRBJ2-7,CASSQDLDNGGYNEQYF,TGCGCCAGCAGCCAAGATCTGGACAACGGGGGGTATAACGAGCAGTACTTC
15,.,TRBV19,.,TRBJ2-7,CASSIQPSGYYEQYF,TGTGCCAGTAGTATCCAACCCAGCGGATACTACGAGCAGTACTTC
13,few,TRBV30,.,TRBJ1-5,CAWSVQGNQPQHF,TGTGCCTGGAGTGTACAGGGCAATCAGCCCCAGCATTTT
15,.,TRBV6-6,.,TRBJ2-7,CASSYSYGWGNEQYF,TGTGCCAGCAGTTACTCGTATGGATGGGGAAACGAGCAGTACTTC
15,.,TRBV7-8,.,TRBJ2-1,CTSSQGGGTTGEQFF,TGTACCAGCAGCCAGGGGGGCGGGACTACAGGGGAGCAGTTCTTC
15,.,TRBV19,.,TRBJ2-2,CASIAGGALTGELFF,TGTGCCAGTATCGCAGGGGGGGCCCTGACCGGGGAGCTGTTTTTT